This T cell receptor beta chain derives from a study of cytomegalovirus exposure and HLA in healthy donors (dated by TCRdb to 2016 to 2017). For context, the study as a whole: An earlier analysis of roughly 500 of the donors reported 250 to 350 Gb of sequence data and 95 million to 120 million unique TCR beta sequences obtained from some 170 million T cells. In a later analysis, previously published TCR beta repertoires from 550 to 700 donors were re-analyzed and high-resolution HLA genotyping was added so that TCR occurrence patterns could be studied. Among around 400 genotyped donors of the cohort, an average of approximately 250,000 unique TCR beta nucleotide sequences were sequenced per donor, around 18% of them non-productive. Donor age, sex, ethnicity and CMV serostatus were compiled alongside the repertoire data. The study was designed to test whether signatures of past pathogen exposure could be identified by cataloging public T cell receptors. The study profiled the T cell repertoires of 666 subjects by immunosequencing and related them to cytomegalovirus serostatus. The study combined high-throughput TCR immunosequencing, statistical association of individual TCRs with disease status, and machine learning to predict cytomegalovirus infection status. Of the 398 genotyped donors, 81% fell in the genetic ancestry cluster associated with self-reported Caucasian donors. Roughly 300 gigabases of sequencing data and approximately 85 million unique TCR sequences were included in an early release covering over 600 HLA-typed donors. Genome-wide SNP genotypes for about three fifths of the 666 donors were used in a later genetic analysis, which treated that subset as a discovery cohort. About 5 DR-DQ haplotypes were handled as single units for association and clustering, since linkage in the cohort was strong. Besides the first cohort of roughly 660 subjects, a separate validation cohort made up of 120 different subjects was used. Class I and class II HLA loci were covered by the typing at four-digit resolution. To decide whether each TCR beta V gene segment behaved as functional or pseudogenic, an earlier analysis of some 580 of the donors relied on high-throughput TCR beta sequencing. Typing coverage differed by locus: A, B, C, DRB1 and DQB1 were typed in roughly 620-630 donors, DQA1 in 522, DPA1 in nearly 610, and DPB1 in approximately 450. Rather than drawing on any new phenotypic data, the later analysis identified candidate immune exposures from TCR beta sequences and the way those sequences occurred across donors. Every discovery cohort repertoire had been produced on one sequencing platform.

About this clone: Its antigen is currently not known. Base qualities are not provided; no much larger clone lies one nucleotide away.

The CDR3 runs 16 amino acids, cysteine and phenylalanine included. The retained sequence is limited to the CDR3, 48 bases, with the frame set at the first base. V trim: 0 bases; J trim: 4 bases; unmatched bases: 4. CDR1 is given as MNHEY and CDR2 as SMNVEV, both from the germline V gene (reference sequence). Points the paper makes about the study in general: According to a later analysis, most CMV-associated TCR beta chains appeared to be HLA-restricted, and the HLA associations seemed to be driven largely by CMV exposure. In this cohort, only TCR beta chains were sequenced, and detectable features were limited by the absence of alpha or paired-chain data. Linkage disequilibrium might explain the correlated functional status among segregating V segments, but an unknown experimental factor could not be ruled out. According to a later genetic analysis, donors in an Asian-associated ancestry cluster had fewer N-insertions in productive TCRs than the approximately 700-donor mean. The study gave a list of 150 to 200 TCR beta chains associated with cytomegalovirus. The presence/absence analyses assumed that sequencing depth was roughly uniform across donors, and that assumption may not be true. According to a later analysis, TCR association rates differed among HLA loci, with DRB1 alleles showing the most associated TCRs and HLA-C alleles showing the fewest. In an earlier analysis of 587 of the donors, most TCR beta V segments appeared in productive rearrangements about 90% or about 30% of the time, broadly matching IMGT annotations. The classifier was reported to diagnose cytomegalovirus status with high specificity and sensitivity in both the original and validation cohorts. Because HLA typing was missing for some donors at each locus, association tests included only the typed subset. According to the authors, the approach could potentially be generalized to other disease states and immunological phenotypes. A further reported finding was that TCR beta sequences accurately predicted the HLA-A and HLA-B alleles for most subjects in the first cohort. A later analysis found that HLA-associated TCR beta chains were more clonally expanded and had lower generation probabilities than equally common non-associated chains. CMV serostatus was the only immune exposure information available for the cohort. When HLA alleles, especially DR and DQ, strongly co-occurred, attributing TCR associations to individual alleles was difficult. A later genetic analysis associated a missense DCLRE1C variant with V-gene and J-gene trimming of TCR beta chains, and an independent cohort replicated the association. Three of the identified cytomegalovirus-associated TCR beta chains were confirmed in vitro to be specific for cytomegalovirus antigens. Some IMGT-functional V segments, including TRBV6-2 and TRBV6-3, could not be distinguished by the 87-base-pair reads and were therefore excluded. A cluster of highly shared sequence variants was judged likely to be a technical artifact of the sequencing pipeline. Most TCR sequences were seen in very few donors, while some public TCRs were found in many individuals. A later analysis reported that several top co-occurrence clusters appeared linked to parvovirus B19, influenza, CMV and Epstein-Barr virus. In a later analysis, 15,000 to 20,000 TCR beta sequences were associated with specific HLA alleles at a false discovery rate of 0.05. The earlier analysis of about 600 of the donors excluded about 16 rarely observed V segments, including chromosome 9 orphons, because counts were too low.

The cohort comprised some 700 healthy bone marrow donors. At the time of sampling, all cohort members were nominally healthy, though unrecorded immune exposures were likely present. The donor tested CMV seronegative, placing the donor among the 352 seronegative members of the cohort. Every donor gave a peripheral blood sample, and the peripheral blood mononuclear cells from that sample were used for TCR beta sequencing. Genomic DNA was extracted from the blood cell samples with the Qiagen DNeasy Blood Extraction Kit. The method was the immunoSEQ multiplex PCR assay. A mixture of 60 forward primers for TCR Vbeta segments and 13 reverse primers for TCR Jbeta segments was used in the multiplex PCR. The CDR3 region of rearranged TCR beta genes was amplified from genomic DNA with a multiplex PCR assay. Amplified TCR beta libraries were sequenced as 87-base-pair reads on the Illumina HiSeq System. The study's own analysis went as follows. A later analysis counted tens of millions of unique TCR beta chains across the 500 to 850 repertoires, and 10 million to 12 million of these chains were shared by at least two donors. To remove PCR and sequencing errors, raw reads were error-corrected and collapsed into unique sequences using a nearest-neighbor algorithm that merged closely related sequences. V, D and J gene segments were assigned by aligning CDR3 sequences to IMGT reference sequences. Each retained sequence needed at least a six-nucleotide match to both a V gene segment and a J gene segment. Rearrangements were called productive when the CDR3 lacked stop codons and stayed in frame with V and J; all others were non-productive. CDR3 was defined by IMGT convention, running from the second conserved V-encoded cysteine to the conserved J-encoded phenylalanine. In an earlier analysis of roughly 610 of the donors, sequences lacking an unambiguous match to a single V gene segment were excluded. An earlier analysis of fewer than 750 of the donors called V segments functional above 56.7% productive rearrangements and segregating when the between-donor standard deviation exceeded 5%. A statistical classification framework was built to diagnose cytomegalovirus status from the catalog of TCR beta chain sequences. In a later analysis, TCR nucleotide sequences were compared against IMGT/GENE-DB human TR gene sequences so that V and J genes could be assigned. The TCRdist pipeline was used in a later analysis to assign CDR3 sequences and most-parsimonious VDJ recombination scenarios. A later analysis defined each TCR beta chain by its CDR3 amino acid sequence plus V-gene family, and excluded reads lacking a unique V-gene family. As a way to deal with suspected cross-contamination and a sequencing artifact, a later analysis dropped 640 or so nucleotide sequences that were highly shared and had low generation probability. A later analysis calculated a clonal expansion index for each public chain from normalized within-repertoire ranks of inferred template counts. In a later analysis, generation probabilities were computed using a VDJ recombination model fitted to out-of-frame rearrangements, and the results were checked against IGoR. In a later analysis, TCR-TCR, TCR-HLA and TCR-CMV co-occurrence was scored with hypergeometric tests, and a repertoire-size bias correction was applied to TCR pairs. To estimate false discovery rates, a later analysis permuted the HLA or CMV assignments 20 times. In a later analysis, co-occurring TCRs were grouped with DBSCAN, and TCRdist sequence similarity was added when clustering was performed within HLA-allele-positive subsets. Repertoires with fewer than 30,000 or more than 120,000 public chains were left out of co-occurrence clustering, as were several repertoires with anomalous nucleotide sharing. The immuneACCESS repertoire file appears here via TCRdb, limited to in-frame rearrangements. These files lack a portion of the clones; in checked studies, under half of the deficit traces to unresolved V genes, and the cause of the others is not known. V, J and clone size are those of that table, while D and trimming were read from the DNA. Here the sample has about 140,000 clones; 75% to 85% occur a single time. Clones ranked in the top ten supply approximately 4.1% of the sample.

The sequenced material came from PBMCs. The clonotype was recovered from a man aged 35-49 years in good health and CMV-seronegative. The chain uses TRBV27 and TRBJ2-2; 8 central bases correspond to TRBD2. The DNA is TGTGCCAGCAGTTTATCAGCGGGGGTATTCACCGGGGAGCTGTTTTTT. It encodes CASSLSAGVFTGELFF.